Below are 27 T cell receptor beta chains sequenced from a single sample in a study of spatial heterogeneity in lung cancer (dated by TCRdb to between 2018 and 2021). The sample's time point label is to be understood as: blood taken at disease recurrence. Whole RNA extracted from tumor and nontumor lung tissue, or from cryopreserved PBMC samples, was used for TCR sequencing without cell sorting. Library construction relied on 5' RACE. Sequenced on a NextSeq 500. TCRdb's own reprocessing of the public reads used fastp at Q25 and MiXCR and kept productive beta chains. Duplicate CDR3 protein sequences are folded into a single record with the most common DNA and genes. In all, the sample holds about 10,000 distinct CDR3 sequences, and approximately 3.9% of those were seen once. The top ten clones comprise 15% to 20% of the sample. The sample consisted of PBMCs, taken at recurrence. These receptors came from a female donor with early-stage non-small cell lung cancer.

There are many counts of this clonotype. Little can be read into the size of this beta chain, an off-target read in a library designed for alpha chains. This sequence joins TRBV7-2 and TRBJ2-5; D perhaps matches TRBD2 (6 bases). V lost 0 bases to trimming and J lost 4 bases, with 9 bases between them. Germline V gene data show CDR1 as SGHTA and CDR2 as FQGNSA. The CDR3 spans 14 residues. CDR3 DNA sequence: TGTGCCAGCAGCTTAGCGCTGGGGGGAGAGACCCAGTACTTC. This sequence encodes CASSLALGGETQYF. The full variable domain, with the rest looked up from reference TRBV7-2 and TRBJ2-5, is GAGVSQSPSNKVTEKGKDVELRCDPISGHTALYWYRQSLGQGLEFLIYFQGNSAPDKSGLPSDRFSAERTGGSVSTLTIQRTQQEDSAVYLCASSLALGGETQYFGPGTRLLVL.

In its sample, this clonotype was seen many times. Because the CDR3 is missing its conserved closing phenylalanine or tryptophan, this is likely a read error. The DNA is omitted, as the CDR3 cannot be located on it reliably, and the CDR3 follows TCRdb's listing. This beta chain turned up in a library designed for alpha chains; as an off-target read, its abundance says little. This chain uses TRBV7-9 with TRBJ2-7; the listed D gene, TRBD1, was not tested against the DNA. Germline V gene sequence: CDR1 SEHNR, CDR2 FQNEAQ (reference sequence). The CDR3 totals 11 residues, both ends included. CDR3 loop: CASSSPRRAFP.

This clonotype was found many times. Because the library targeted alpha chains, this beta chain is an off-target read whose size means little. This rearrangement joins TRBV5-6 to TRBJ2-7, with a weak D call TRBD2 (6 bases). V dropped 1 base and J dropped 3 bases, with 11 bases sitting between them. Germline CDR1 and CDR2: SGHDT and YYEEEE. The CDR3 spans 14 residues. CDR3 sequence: CASSLRGTVYEQYF. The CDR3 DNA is TGTGCCAGCAGCTTGCGGGGGACGGTCTACGAGCAGTACTTC.

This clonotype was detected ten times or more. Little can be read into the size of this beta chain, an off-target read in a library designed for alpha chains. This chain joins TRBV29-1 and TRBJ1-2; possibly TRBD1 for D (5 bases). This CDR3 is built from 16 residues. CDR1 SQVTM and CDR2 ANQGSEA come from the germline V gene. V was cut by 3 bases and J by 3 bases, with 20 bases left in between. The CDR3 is CSVDSPSPDKDYGYTF. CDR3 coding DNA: TGCAGCGTTGATTCCCCCAGTCCGGACAAGGACTATGGCTACACCTTC.

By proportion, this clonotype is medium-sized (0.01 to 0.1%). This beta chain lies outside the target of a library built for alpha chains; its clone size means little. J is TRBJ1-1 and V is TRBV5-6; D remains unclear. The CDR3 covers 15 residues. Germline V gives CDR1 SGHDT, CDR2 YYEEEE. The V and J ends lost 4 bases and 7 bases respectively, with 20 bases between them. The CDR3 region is CASSPLGVDASEAFF. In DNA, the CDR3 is TGTGCCAGCAGCCCGCTAGGCGTGGACGCAAGTGAAGCTTTCTTT.

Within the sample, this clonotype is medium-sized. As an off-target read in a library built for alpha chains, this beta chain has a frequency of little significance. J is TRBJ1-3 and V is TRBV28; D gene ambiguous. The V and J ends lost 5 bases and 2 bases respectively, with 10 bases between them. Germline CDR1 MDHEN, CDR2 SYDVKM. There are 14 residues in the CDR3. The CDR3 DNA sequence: TGTGCCAGCAGTCACCTTGACACTGGAAACACCATATATTTT. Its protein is CASSHLDTGNTIYF.

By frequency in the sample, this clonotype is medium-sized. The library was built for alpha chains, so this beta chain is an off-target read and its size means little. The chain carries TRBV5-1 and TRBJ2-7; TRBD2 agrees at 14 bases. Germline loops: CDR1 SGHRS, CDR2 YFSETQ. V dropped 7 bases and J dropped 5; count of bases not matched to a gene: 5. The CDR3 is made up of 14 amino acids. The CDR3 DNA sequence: TGCGCCAGCGACTCGGGACTAGCGGGGGACGAGCAGTACTTC. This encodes CASDSGLAGDEQYF.

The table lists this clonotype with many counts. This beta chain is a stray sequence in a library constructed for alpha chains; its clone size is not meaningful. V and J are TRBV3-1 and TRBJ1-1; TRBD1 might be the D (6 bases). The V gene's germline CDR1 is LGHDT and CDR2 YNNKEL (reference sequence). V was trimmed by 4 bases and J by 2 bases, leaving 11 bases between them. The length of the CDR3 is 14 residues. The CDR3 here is CASSLGQLNTEAFF. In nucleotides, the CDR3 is TGTGCCAGCAGCCTCGGACAGCTCAACACTGAAGCTTTCTTT.

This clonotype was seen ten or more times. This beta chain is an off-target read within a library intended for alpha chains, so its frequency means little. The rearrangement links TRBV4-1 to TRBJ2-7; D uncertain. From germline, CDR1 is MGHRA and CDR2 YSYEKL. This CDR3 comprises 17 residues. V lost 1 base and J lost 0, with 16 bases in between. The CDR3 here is CASSQVDMGFSSYEQYF. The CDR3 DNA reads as TGCGCCAGCAGCCAAGTTGATATGGGGTTCTCCTCCTACGAGCAGTACTTC.

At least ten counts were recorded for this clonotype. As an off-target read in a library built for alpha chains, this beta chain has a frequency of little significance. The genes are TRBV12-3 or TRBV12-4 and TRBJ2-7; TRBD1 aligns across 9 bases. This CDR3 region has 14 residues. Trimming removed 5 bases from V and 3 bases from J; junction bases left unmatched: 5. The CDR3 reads CASSPGTGLYEQYF. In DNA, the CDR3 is TGTGCCAGCAGTCCCGGGACAGGGCTCTACGAGCAGTACTTC.

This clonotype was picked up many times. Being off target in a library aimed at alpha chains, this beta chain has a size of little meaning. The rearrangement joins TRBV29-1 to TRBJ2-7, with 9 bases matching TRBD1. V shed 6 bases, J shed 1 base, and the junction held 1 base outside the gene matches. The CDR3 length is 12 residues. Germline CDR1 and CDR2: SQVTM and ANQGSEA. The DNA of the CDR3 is TGCAGCGTGGGGACAGGGTCCTACGAGCAGTACTTC. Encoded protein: CSVGTGSYEQYF.

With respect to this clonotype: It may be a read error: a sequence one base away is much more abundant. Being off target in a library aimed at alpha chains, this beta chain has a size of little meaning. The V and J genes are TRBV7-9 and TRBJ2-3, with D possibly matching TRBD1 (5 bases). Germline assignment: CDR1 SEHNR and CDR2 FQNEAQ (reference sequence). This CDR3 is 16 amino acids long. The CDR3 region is CVSSLYRTGPTDTQYF. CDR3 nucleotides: TGTGTCAGCAGCTTATATCGTACAGGTCCCACAGATACGCAGTATTTT.

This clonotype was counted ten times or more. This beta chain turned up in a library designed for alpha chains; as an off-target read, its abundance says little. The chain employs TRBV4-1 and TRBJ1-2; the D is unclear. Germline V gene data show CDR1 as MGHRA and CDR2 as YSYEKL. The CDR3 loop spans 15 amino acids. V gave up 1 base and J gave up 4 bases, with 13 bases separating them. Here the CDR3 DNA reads TGCGCCAGCAGCCAAGGCGACCGCAATCTCTATGGCTACACCTTC. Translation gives CASSQGDRNLYGYTF.

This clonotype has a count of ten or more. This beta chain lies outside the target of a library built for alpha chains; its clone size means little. CDR3 residues: CASSIGTGDSTDTQYF. In DNA form, the CDR3 reads TGTGCCAGCAGCATCGGGACAGGGGACAGCACAGATACGCAGTATTTT. The chain couples TRBV5-5 to TRBJ2-3; 10 positions agree with TRBD1. The trim removed 4 bases at V and 0 bases at J, leaving 5 bases unmatched. Germline CDR1 is SGHKS and CDR2 is YYEKEE (reference sequence). CDR3 length: 16 amino acids.

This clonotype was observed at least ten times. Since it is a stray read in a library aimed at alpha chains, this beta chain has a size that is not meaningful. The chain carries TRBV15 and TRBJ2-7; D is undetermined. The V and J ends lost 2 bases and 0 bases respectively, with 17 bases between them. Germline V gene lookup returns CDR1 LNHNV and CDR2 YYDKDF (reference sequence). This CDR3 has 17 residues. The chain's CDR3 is CATSRSSFLRSSYEQYF. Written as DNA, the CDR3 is TGTGCCACCAGCAGATCTTCTTTCCTTCGAAGCTCCTACGAGCAGTACTTC.

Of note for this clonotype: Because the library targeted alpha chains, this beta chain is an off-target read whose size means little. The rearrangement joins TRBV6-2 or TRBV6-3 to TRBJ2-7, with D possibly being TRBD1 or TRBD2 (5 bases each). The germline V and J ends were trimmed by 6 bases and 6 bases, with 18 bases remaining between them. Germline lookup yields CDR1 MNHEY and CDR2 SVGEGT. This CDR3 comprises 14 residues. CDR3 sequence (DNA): TGTGCCAGCAGGACAGACAGTGGTCGGGGCGAGCAGTACTTC. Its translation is CASRTDSGRGEQYF.

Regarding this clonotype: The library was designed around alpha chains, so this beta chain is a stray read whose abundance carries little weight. The CDR3 nucleotides read TGTGCCAGCAGCTTATTACTTGGGAACACTGAAGCTTTCTTT. This gives the protein CASSLLLGNTEAFF. The V gene is TRBV7-8, the J gene TRBJ1-1; D is unresolved. Germline CDR1 and CDR2: SGHVS and FQNEAQ. The CDR3 runs 14 residues. Trimming removed 2 bases at V and 1 base at J, with 8 bases between.

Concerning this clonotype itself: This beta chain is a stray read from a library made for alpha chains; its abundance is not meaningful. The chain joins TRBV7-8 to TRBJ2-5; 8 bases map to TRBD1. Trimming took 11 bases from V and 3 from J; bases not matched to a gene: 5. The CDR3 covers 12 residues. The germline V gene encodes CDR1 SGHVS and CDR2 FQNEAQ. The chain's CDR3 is CASQGAEETQYF. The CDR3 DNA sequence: TGTGCCTCCCAGGGGGCTGAAGAGACCCAGTACTTC.

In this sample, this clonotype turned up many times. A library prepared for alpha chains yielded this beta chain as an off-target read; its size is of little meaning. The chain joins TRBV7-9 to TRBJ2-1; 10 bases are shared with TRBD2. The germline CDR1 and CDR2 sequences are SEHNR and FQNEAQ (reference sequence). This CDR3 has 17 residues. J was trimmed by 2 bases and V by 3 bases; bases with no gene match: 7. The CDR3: CASSLGKLAGTYNEQFF. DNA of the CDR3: TGTGCCAGCAGCTTGGGGAAACTAGCGGGGACCTACAATGAGCAGTTCTTC.

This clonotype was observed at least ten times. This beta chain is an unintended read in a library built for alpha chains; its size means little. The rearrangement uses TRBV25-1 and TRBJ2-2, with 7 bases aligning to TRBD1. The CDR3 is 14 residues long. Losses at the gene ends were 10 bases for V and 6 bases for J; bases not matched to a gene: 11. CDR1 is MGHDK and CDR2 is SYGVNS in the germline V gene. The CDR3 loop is CATRGSGAPGELFF. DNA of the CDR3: TGTGCCACCAGGGGGTCAGGGGCCCCCGGGGAGCTGTTTTTT.

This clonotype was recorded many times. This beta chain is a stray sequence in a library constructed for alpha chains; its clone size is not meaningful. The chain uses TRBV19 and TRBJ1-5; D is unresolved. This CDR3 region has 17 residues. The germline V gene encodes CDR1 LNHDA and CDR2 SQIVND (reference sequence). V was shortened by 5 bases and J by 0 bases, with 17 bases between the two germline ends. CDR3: CASSESQIAFSNQPQHF. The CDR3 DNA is TGTGCCAGTAGTGAAAGTCAGATAGCCTTTAGCAATCAGCCCCAGCATTTT.

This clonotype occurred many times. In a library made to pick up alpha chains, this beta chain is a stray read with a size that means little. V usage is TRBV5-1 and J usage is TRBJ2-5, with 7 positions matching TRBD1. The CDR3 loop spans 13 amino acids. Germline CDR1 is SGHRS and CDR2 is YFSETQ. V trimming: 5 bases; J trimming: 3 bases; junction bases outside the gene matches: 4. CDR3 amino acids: CASSSTGEETQYF. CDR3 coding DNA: TGCGCCAGCAGTTCCACAGGGGAAGAGACCCAGTACTTC. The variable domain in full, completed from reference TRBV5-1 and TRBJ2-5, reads KAGVTQTPRYLIKTRGQQVTLSCSPISGHRSVSWYQQTPGQGLQFLFEYFSETQRNKGNFPGRFSGRQFSNSRSEMNVSTLELGDSALYLCASSSTGEETQYFGPGTRLLVL.

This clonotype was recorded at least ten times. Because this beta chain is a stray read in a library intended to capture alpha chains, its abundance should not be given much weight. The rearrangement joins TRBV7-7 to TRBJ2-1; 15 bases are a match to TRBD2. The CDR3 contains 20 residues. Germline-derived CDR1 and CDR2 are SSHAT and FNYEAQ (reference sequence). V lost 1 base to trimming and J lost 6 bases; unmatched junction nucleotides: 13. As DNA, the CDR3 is TGTGCCAGCAGCTTAGGCCCTGGACTAGCGGGGGGGCAAAGCCTCAATGAGCAGTTCTTC. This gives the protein CASSLGPGLAGGQSLNEQFF.

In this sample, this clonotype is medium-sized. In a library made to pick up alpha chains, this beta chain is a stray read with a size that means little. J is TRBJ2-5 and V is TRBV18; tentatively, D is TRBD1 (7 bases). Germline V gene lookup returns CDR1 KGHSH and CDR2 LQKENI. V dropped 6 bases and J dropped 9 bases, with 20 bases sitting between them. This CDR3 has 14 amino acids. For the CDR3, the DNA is TGTGCCAGCTCCGGGGGACAGAGGCGTATGGCCCAGTACTTC. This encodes CASSGGQRRMAQYF.

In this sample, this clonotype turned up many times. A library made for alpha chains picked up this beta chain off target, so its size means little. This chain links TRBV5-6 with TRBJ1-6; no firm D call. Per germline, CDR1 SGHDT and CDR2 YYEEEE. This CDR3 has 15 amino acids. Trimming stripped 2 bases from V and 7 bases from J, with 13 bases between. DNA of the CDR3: TGTGCCAGCAGCTTCGTTCCGGGTTCCAATTCACCCCTCCACTTT. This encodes CASSFVPGSNSPLHF.

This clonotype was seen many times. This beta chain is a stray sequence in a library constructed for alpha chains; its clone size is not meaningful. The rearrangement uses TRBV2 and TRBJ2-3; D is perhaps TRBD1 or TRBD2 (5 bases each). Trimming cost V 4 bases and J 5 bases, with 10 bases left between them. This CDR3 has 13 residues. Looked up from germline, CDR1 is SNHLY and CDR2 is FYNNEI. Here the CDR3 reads CASSGDQVDTQYF. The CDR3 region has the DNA TGTGCCAGCAGTGGGGACCAGGTAGATACGCAGTATTTT.

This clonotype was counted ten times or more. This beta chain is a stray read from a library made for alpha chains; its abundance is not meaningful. CDR3 DNA: TGTGCCAGCAGTATCCTTGGGACAGGCTACGAGCAGTACTTC. As protein: CASSILGTGYEQYF. The chain links TRBV2 to TRBJ2-7; TRBD1 agrees at 8 bases. The germline V gene encodes CDR1 SNHLY and CDR2 FYNNEI. The CDR3 extends over 14 amino acids. J was trimmed by 3 bases and V by 5 bases; bases with no gene match: 6.